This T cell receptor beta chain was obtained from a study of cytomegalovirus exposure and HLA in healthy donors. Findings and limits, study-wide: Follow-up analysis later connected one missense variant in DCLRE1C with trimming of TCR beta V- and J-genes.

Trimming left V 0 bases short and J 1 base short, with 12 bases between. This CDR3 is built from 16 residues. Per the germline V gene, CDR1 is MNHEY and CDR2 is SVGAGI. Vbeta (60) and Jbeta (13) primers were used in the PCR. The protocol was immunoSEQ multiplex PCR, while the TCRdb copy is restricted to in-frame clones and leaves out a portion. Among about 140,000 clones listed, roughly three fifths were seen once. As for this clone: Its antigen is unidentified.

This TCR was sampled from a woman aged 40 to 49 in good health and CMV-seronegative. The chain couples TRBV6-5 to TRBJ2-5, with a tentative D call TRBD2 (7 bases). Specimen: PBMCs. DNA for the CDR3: TGTGCCAGCAGTTACTCGAGGGGGGGGTTCCAAGAGACCCAGTACTTC. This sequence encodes CASSYSRGGFQETQYF.